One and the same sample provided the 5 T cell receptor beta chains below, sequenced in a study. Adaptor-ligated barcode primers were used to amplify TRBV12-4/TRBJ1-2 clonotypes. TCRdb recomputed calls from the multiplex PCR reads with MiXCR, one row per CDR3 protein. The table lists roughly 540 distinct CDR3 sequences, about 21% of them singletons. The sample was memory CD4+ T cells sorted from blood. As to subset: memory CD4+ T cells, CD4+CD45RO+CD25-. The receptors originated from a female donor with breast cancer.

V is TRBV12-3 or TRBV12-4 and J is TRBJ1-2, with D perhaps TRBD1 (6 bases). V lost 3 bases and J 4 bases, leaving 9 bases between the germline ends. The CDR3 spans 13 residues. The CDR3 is CASSLDSAYGYTF. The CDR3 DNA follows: TGTGCCAGCAGTTTGGACAGCGCCTATGGCTACACCTTC.

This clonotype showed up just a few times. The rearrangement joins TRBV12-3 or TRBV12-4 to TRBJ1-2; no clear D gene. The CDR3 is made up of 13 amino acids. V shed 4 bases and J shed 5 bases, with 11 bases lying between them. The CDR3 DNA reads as TGTGCCAGCAGTTCTGGACGGACTTATGGCTACACCTTC. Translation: CASSSGRTYGYTF.

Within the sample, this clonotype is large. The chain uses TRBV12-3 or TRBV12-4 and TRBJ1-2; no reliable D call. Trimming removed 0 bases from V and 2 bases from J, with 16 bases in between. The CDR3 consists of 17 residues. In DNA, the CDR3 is TGTGCCAGCAGTTTAGCGCTAGGTGGAAATGCAAACTATGGCTACACCTTC. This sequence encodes CASSLALGGNANYGYTF.

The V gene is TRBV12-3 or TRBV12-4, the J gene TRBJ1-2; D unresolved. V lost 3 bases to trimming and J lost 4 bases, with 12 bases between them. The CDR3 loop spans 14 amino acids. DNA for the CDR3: TGTGCCAGCAGTTTGGCTGAGGGCGGCTATGGCTACACCTTC. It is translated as CASSLAEGGYGYTF.

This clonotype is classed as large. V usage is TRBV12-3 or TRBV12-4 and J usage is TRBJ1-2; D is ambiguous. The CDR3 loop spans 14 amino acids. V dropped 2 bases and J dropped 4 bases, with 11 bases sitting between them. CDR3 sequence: CASSLSDGSYGYTF. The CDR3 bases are TGTGCCAGCAGTTTATCGGACGGGAGCTATGGCTACACCTTC.